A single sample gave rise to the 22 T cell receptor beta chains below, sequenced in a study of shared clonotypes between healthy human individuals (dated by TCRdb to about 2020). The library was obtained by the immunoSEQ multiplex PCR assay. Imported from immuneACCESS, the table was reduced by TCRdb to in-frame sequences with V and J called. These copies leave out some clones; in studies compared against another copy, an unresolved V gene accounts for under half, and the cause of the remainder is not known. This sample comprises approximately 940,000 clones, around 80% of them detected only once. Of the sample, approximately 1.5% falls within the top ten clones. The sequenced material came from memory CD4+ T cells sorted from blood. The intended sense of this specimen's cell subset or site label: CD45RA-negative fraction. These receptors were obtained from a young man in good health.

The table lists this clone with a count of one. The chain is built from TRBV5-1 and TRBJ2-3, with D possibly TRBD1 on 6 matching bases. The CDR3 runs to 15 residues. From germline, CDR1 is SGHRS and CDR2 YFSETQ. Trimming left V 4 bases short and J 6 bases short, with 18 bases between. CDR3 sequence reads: CASSPEGGGPDTQYF. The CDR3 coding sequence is TGCGCCAGCAGCCCCGAGGGTGGGGGCCCGGATACGCAGTATTTT.

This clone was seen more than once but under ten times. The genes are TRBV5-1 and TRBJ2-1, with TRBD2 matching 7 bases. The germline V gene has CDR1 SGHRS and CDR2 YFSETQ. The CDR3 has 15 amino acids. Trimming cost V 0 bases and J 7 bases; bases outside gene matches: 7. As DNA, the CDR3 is TGCGCCAGCAGCTTGGGTGAGGCGGGAGTAAATGAGCAGTTCTTC. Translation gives CASSLGEAGVNEQFF.

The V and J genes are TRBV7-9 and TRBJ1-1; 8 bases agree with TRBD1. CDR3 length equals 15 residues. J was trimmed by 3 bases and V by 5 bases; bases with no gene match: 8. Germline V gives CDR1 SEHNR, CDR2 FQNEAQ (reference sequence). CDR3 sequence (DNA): TGTGCCAGCAGCCCTTCGCAGGGGGCTTACACTGAAGCTTTCTTT. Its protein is CASSPSQGAYTEAFF.

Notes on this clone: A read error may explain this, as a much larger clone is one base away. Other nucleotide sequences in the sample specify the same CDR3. The CDR3 nucleotides are TGTGCCAGCAGCTTAGTTGGGGGAACTGAAGCTTTCTTT. Translating gives CASSLVGGTEAFF. The chain recombines TRBV11-3 with TRBJ1-1; D may be TRBD1 (5 bases). CDR3 length equals 13 residues. With 1 base removed from V and 5 bases from J, the gap between germline ends came to 8 bases. CDR1 and CDR2 (germline): SGHNT, YENEEA.

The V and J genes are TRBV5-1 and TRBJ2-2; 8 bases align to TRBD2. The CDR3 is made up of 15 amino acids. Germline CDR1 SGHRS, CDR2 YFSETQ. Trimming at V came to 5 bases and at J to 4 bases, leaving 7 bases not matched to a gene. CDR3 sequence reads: CASRNGGASTGELFF. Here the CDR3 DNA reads TGCGCCAGCAGAAACGGGGGGGCGAGCACCGGGGAGCTGTTTTTT.

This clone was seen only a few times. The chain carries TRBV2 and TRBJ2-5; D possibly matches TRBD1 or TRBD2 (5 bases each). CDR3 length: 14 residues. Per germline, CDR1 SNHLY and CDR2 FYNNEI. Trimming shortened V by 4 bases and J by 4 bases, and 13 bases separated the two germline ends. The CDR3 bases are TGTGCCAGCAGTGCAGGGACCTATTCAGAGACCCAGTACTTC. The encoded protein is CASSAGTYSETQYF.

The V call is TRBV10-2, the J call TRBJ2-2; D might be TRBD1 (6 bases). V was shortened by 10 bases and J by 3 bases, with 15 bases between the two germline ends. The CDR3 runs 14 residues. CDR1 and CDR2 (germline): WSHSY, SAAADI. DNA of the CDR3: TGCGCCACCGCGTGGGACACTGACACCGGGGAGCTGTTTTTT. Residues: CATAWDTDTGELFF.

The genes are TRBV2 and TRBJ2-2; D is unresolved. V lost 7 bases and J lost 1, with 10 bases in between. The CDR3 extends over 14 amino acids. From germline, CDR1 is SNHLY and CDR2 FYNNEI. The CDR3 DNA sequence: TGTGCCAGCACCAGCCAGCTGAACACCGGGGAGCTGTTTTTT. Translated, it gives CASTSQLNTGELFF.

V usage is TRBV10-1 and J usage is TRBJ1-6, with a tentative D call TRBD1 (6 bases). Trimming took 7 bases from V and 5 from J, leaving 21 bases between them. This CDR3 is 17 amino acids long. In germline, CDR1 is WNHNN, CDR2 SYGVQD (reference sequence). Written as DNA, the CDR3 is TGCGCCAGCATCCCCGGGGAGGGGGAGGCGGATAATTCACCCCTCCACTTT. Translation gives CASIPGEGEADNSPLHF.

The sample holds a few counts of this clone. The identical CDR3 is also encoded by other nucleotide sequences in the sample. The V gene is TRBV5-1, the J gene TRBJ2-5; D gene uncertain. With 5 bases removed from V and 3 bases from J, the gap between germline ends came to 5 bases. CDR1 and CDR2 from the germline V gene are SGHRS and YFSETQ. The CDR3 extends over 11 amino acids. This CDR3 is CASRQEETQYF. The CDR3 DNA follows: TGCGCCAGCAGGCAGGAAGAGACCCAGTACTTC.

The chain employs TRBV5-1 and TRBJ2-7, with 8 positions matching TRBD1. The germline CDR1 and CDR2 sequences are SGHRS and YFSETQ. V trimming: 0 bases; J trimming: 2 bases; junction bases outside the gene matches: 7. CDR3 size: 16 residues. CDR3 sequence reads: CASSLGGTGITYEQYF. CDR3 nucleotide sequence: TGCGCCAGCAGCTTGGGCGGGACAGGAATAACCTACGAGCAGTACTTC.

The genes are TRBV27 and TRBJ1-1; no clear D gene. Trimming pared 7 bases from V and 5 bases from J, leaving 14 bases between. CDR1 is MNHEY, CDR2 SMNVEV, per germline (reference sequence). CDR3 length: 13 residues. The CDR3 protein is CASITRAGTEAFF. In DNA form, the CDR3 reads TGTGCCAGCATAACCCGGGCGGGGACTGAAGCTTTCTTT.

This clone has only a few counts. CDR3 protein: CASSLRLAGMNTGELFF. CDR3 bases: TGTGCCAGCAGCCTTAGACTAGCGGGGATGAACACCGGGGAGCTGTTTTTT. The V gene is TRBV14, the J gene TRBJ2-2; 11 bases fit TRBD2. Germline CDR1 is SGHDN and CDR2 is FVKESK. This CDR3 is built from 17 residues. The ends lost 4 bases at V and 1 base at J; junction bases unmatched: 5.

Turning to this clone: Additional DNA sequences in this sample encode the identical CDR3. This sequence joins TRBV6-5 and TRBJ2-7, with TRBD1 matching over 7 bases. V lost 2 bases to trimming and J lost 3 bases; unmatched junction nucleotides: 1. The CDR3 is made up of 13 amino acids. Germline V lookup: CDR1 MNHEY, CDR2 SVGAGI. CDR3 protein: CASSYRDSYEQYF. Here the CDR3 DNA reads TGTGCCAGCAGTTACCGGGACAGCTACGAGCAGTACTTC.

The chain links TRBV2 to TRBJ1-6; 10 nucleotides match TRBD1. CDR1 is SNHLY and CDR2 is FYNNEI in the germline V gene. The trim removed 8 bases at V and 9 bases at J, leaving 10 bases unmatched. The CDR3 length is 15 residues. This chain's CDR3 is CASLLTGTGASPLHF. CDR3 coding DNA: TGTGCCAGCCTTTTAACCGGGACAGGGGCTTCACCCCTCCACTTT.

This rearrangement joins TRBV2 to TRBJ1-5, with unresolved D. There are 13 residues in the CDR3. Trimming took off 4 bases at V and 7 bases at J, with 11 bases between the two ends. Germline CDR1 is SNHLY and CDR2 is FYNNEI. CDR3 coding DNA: TGTGCCAGCAGTGTAGGGTTCCAACAGCCCCAGCATTTT. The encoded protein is CASSVGFQQPQHF.

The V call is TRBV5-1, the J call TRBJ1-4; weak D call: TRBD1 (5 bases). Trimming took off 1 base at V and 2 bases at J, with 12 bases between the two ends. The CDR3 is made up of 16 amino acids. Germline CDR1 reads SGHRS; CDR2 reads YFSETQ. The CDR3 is CASSLSGPGTNEKLFF. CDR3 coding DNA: TGCGCCAGCAGCTTGTCGGGACCGGGGACTAATGAAAAACTGTTTTTT.

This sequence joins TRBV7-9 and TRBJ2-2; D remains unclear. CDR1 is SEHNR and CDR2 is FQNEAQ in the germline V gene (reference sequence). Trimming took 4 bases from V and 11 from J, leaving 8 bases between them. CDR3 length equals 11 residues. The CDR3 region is CASSSLDELFF. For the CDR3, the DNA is TGTGCCAGCAGCTCCCTCGACGAGCTGTTTTTT.

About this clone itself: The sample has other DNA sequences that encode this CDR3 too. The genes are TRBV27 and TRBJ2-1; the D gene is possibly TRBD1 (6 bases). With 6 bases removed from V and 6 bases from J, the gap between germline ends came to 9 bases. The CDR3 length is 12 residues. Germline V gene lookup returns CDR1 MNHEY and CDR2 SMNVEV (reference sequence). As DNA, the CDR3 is TGTGCCAGCAGCCCACAGGGCAATGAGCAGTTCTTC. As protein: CASSPQGNEQFF.

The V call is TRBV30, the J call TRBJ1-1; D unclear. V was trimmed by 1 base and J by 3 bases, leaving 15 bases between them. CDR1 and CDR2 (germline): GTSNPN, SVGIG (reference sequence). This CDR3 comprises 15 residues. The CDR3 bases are TGTGCCTGGAGTGGACGGGCACTCAAGGACACTGAAGCTTTCTTT. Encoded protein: CAWSGRALKDTEAFF.

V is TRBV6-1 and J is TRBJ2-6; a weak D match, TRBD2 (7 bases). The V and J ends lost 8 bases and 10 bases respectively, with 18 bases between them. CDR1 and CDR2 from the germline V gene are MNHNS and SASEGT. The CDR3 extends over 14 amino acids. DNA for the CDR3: TGTGCCAGCGTCTTAGCGGGCAGGGGAAACGTCCTGACTTTC. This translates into CASVLAGRGNVLTF.

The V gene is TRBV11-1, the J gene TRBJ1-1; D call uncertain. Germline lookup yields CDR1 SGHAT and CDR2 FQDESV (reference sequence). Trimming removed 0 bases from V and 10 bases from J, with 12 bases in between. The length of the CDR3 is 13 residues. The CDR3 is CASSLAFHAGAFF. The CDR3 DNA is TGTGCCAGCAGCTTAGCATTCCACGCCGGAGCTTTCTTT.